The 3 T cell receptor beta chains below all came from one sample that was sequenced in a study of shared clonotypes between healthy human individuals. Method: immunoSEQ multiplex PCR; TCRdb's copy keeps in-frame clones and lacks some. The sample consists of about 2.2 million clones, roughly 91% of them appearing once. Terminally differentiated effector memory CD45RA+ cells were excluded from the naive CD8 cells, which were CD45RO-negative and positively selected for CCR7. What was sequenced was naive CD8+ T cells from PBMCs. These receptors all stem from a man younger than 35 in good health. Some clones in this sample may be carry-over from other donors' samples.

This clone was seen a few times. The genes are TRBV4-1 and TRBJ1-3; no definite D call. Between the trimmed V and J ends, which lost 0 bases and 7 bases, there was a span of 10 bases. CDR3 length: 14 amino acids. Germline lookup yields CDR1 MGHRA and CDR2 YSYEKL. This chain's CDR3 is CASSQESRTNTIYF. CDR3 in DNA: TGCGCCAGCAGCCAAGAGTCACGGACTAACACCATATATTTT.

The chain recombines TRBV7-9 with TRBJ1-2; 7 nucleotides agree with TRBD1. The length of the CDR3 is 14 residues. Germline values: CDR1 SEHNR, CDR2 FQNEAQ (reference sequence). V dropped 1 base and J dropped 4; count of bases not matched to a gene: 3. The CDR3 is CASSLGSGGYGYTF. For the CDR3, the DNA is TGTGCCAGCAGCTTAGGTTCAGGGGGCTATGGCTACACCTTC. Full variable domain (outside the CDR3, taken from reference TRBV7-9 and TRBJ1-2): DTGVSQNPRHKITKRGQNVTFRCDPISEHNRLYWYRQTLGQGPEFLTYFQNEAQLEKSRLLSDRFSAERPKGSFSTLEIQRTEQGDSAMYLCASSLGSGGYGYTFGSGTRLTVV.

This chain joins TRBV28 and TRBJ2-5; D is undetermined. The V gene lost 5 bases and the J gene lost 5 bases, with 12 bases spanning the gap. Germline V gene data show CDR1 as MDHEN and CDR2 as SYDVKM. The CDR3 is made up of 13 amino acids. CDR3 bases: TGTGCCAGCAGTCCGAGTGGGCGGGAGACCCAGTACTTC. It encodes CASSPSGRETQYF.